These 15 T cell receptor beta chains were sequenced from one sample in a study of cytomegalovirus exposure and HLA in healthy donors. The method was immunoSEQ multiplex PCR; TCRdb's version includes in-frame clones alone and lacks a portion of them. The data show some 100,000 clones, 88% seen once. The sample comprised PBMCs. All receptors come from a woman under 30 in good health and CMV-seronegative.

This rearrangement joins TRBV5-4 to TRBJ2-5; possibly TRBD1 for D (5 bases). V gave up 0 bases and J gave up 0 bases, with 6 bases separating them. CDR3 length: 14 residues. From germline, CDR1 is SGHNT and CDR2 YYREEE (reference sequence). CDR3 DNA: TGTGCCAGCAGCTTGGACAGGTACCAAGAGACCCAGTACTTC. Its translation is CASSLDRYQETQYF.

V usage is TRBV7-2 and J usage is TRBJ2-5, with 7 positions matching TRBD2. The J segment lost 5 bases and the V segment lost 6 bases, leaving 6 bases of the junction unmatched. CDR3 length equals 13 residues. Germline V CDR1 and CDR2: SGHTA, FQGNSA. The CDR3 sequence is CASRSGAEETQYF. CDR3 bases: TGTGCCAGCAGGAGCGGGGCGGAGGAGACCCAGTACTTC.

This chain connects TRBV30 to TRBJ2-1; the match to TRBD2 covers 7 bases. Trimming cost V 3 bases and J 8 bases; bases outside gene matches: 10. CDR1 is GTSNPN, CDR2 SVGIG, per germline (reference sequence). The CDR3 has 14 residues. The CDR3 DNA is TGTGCCTGGAGCAAGGGCGGGGGTGAGGATGAGCAGTTCTTC. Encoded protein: CAWSKGGGEDEQFF.

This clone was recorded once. CDR3 residues: CASSKTSGSGNEQFF. In DNA form, the CDR3 reads TGTGCCAGCAGCAAGACTAGCGGGAGTGGGAATGAGCAGTTCTTC. This chain links TRBV2 with TRBJ2-1, with 12 bases matching TRBD2. This CDR3 is built from 15 residues. Germline trimming cut 6 bases from V and 7 bases from J; bases unmatched to any gene: 7. Looked up from germline, CDR1 is SNHLY and CDR2 is FYNNEI.

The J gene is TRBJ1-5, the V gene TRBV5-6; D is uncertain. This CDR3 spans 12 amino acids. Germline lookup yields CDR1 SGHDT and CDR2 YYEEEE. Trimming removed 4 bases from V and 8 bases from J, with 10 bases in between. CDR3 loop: CASSVNLEPQHF. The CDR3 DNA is TGTGCCAGCAGCGTCAACTTGGAGCCCCAGCATTTT.

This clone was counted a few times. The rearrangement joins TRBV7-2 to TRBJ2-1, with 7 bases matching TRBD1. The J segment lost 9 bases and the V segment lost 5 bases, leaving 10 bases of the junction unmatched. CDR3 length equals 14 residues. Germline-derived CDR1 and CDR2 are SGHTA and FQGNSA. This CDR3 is CASSPTHRGGEQFF. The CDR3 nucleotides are TGTGCCAGCAGCCCGACCCACAGGGGCGGTGAGCAGTTCTTC.

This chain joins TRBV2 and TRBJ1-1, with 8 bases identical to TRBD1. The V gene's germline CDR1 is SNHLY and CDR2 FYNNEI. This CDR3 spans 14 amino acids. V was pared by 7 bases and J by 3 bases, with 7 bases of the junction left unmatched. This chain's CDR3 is CASKGTGGHTEAFF. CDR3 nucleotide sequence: TGTGCCAGCAAGGGGACAGGCGGACACACTGAAGCTTTCTTT. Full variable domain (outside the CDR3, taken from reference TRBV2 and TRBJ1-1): EPEVTQTPSHQVTQMGQEVILRCVPISNHLYFYWYRQILGQKVEFLVSFYNNEISEKSEIFDDQFSVERPDGSNFTLKIRSTKLEDSAMYFCASKGTGGHTEAFFGQGTRLTVV.

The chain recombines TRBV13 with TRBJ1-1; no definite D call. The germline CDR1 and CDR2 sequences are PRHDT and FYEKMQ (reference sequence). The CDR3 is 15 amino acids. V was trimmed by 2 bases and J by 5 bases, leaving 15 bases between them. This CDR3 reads CASSLPLGENTEAFF. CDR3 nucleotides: TGTGCCAGCAGCTTACCTCTCGGAGAGAATACTGAAGCTTTCTTT. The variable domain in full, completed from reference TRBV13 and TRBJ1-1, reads AAGVIQSPRHLIKEKRETATLKCYPIPRHDTVYWYQQGPGQDPQFLISFYEKMQSDKGSIPDRFSAQQFSDYHSELNMSSLELGDSALYFCASSLPLGENTEAFFGQGTRLTVV.

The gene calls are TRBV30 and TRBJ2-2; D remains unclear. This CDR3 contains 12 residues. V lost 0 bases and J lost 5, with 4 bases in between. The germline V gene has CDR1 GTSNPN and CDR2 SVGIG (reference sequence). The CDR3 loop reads CAWSVTTGELFF. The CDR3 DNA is TGTGCCTGGAGTGTAACTACCGGGGAGCTGTTTTTT.

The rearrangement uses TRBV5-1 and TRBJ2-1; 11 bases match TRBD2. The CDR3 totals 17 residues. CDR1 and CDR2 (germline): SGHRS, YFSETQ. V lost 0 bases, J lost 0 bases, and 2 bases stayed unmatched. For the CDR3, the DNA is TGCGCCAGCAGCTTGGTGACTAGCGGGGACTCCTACAATGAGCAGTTCTTC. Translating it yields CASSLVTSGDSYNEQFF. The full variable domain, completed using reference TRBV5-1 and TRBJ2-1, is KAGVTQTPRYLIKTRGQQVTLSCSPISGHRSVSWYQQTPGQGLQFLFEYFSETQRNKGNFPGRFSGRQFSNSRSEMNVSTLELGDSALYLCASSLVTSGDSYNEQFFGPGTRLTVL.

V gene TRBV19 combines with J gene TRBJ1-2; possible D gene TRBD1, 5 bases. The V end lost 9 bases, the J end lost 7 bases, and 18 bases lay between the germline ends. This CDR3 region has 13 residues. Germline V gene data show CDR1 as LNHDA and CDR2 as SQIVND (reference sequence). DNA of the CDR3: TGTGCCAGCCGCCAGTCAAGGGGAGGTGGCTACACCTTC. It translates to CASRQSRGGGYTF.

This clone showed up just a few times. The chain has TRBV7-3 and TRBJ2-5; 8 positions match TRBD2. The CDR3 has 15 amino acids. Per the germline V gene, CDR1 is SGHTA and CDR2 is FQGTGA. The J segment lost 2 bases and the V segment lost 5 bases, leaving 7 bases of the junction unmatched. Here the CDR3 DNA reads TGTGCCAGCAGCCCACAGCGGGGGCCGCAAGAGACCCAGTACTTC. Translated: CASSPQRGPQETQYF.

The CDR3 sequence is CASSYSSSSNGYTF. CDR3 nucleotides: TGTGCCAGCAGTTACTCTAGCAGCTCGAATGGCTACACCTTC. The chain recombines TRBV6-5 with TRBJ1-2; D remains ambiguous. Germline loops: CDR1 MNHEY, CDR2 SVGAGI. The CDR3 covers 14 residues. V was clipped by 0 bases and J by 6 bases, with 11 bases between them.

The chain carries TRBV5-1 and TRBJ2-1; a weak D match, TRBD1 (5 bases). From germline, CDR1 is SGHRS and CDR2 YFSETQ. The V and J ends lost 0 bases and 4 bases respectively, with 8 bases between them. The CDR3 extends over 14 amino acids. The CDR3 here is CASSLARQYNEQFF. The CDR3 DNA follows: TGCGCCAGCAGCTTGGCCCGACAGTACAATGAGCAGTTCTTC.

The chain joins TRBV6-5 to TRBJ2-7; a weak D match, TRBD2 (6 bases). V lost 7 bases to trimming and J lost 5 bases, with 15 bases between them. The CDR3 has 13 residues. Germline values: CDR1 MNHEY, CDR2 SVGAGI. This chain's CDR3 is CASTQQGGNEQYF. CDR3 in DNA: TGTGCCAGCACCCAACAAGGAGGGAACGAGCAGTACTTC.